This TCR beta chain was observed in a study of blood T cell repertoires in COVID-19. Across the study: Material from acute and convalescent COVID-19 was sourced from the United States, Italy and Spain.

Per the original data handling: It was from reference gene primer amplification that nucleated cell counts were estimated. Profiled with immunoSEQ multiplex PCR; TCRdb holds only in-frame clones, not every one. V and J calls and clone size are as listed in that table; D and trimming were resolved from the DNA. The data hold around 35,000 clones, with approximately 85% observed a single time. CDR1 and CDR2 (germline): LNHDA, SQIVND (reference sequence). The V and J ends lost 6 bases and 7 bases respectively, with 13 bases between them. The length of the CDR3 is 14 residues. This clonotype was sampled from a human donor in a cohort sampled during active COVID-19. The rearrangement uses TRBV19 and TRBJ1-6; D perhaps matches TRBD1 (6 bases). The sequenced sample was peripheral blood. The CDR3 reads CASRAAGVNSPLHF. The CDR3 DNA is TGTGCCAGTAGAGCAGCAGGGGTGAATTCACCCCTCCACTTT.